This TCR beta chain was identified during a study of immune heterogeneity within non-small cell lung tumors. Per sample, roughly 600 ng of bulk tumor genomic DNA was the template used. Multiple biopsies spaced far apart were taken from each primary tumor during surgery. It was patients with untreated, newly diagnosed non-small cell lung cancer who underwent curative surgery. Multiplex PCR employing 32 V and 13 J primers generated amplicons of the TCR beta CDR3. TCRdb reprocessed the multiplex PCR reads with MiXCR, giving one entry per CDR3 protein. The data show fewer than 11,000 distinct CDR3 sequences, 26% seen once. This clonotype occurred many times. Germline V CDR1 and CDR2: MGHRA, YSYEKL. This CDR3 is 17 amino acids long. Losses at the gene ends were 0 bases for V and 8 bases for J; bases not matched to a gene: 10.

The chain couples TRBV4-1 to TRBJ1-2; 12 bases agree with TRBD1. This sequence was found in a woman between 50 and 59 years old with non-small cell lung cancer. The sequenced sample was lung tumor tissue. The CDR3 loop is CASSQDWGTGGARGYTF. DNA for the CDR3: TGCGCCAGCAGCCAAGATTGGGGGACAGGGGGCGCGCGGGGCTACACCTTC.